These 12 T cell receptor beta chains came from one sample sequenced in a study of technical replicates of blood from a few donors. Repertoires were generated with immunoSEQ multiplex PCR, while TCRdb's copy carries only in-frame clones and drops some. The sample has roughly 60,000 clones, roughly 91% seen once. What was sequenced was PBMCs. The receptor source for this set is a human donor in good health. Some clones in this sample may be carry-over from other donors' samples.

This rearrangement joins TRBV29-1 to TRBJ1-2; 10 nucleotides line up with TRBD1. Germline V lookup: CDR1 SQVTM, CDR2 ANQGSEA. This CDR3 comprises 13 residues. Germline trimming cut 6 bases from V and 0 bases from J; bases unmatched to any gene: 1. Here the CDR3 reads CSVGTGANYGYTF. Written as DNA, the CDR3 is TGCAGCGTCGGGACAGGGGCTAACTATGGCTACACCTTC.

This chain joins TRBV6-5 and TRBJ2-7, with TRBD1 as a possible D gene (7 bases). Trimming took 6 bases from V and 4 from J, leaving 19 bases between them. CDR3 length equals 15 residues. Germline V CDR1 and CDR2: MNHEY, SVGAGI. CDR3 residues: CASRPAGGSSYEQYF. CDR3 nucleotide sequence: TGTGCCAGCAGGCCCGCAGGGGGGAGTTCGTACGAGCAGTACTTC.

This chain connects TRBV7-2 to TRBJ1-2, with D possibly matching TRBD1 (5 bases). V lost 1 base and J lost 7, with 16 bases in between. CDR1 is SGHTA and CDR2 is FQGNSA in the germline V gene. The CDR3 contains 15 residues. The CDR3 protein is CASSLVGGGESGYTF. In DNA, the CDR3 is TGTGCCAGCAGCTTAGTCGGGGGGGGAGAGAGTGGCTACACCTTC.

This clone has only one observation. The chain links TRBV9 to TRBJ2-7, with TRBD1 as a possible D gene (5 bases). V dropped 0 bases and J dropped 0 bases, with 7 bases sitting between them. This CDR3 region has 14 residues. The germline V gene encodes CDR1 SGDLS and CDR2 YYNGEE. The CDR3 bases are TGTGCCAGCAGCGTAGGACAGACCTCCTACGAGCAGTACTTC. It is translated as CASSVGQTSYEQYF.

This clone was seen a handful of times. The chain combines TRBV6-4 with TRBJ2-2; D not certain. Germline lookup yields CDR1 MRHNA and CDR2 SNTAGT. Trimming took 0 bases from V and 3 from J, leaving 8 bases between them. This CDR3 is built from 15 residues. For the CDR3, the DNA is TGTGCCAGCAGTGACTCGAGGTCAGACACCGGGGAGCTGTTTTTT. It specifies CASSDSRSDTGELFF.

The rearrangement joins TRBV21-1 to TRBJ2-7; the table names TRBD2, a call not compared with the DNA. TRBV21-1 is shown as a pseudogene. CDR3 length: 19 residues. The CDR3 sequence is CASSNVTWRGILGSYEQYF. CDR3 sequence (DNA): TGTGCCAGCAGCAATGTAACGTGGCGGGGAATCCTAGGTTCCTACGAGCAGTACTTC.

The chain uses TRBV7-9 and TRBJ1-4; D remains unclear. V lost 2 bases and J 4 bases, leaving 8 bases between the germline ends. Looked up from germline, CDR1 is SEHNR and CDR2 is FQNEAQ (reference sequence). CDR3 length: 14 residues. The CDR3 reads CASSLSEYNEKLFF. The CDR3 bases are TGTGCCAGCAGCTTATCAGAATATAATGAAAAACTGTTTTTT.

The chain carries TRBV7-3 and TRBJ2-1, with TRBD1 identical over 7 bases. J lost 4 bases, V lost 3 bases, and 6 bases had no gene match. In germline, CDR1 is SGHTA, CDR2 FQGTGA. The CDR3 has 15 amino acids. The CDR3 sequence is CASSLTRGNYNEQFF. Here the CDR3 DNA reads TGTGCCAGCAGCTTGACCAGGGGGAATTACAATGAGCAGTTCTTC.

V usage is TRBV7-3 and J usage is TRBJ2-3, with 10 bases fitting TRBD2. V lost 5 bases and J lost 5; bases outside the gene matches: 19. The CDR3 is 19 amino acids. Germline CDR1 and CDR2: SGHTA and FQGTGA. The CDR3 reads CASSRGLAGVLRAGDTQYF. The CDR3 region has the DNA TGTGCCAGCAGCAGAGGGCTAGCGGGAGTATTACGAGCGGGAGATACGCAGTATTTT.

This chain uses TRBV6-6 with TRBJ2-1; 8 bases match TRBD2. Germline CDR1 MNHNY, CDR2 SVGAGI (reference sequence). The CDR3 runs to 16 residues. V lost 5 bases to trimming and J lost 8 bases; unmatched junction nucleotides: 14. The CDR3, as DNA: TGTGCCAGCAGTGCCAATAGCGGGGTTACCCGCGATGAGCAGTTCTTC. Encoded protein: CASSANSGVTRDEQFF.

CDR3 protein: CASSSTGIYGYTF. Written as DNA, the CDR3 is TGCGCCAGCAGCTCAACCGGGATATATGGCTACACCTTC. J is TRBJ1-2 and V is TRBV5-1; the D is unclear. The germline gives CDR1 SGHRS, CDR2 YFSETQ. The CDR3 consists of 13 residues. V lost 3 bases and J 5 bases, leaving 11 bases between the germline ends.

This clone has only one observation. This chain uses TRBV4-3 with TRBJ2-3, with D possibly being TRBD2 (6 bases). CDR1 and CDR2 from the germline V gene are LGHNA and YSLEER. Trimming took 2 bases from V and 0 from J, leaving 9 bases between them. The CDR3 consists of 15 residues. Here the CDR3 DNA reads TGCGCCAGCAGCCAATATAGCGGAAGCACAGATACGCAGTATTTT. It is translated as CASSQYSGSTDTQYF.